Described below is a single TCR beta chain sequence and its context. No antigen is known for it. The data derive from a study of blood T cell dynamics during melanoma immunotherapy. Whole-study context: Patients with metastatic melanoma got pembrolizumab or nivolumab-ipilimumab as first-line care.

Trimming left V 6 bases short and J 7 bases short, with 10 bases between. The CDR3 runs to 10 residues. Germline-derived CDR1 and CDR2 are SQVTM and ANQGSEA. Sequenced by immunoSEQ multiplex PCR; TCRdb stores in-frame clones only, minus some. The data hold over 10,000 clones, with around 85% observed a single time. The time point denotes: pre-treatment baseline. Samples come from before therapy and from week 3 after the first blockade cycle. Patients with prior systemic cancer treatment, concomitant immunosuppressants, or other active malignancies were excluded. General study results and limits: Whether repertoire-driving clones were melanoma-specific could not be determined.

The sequence was collected from a human donor with melanoma. The chain joins TRBV29-1 to TRBJ2-7; no clear D. Source: blood, taken from a patient treated with checkpoint blockade. The CDR3 reads CSVLSVEQYF. CDR3 in DNA: TGCAGCGTCCTATCCGTAGAGCAGTACTTC.